Described below is a single TCR beta chain sequence and its context. These data are taken from a study of control samples from healthy donors and cancer patients. Measured with immunoSEQ multiplex PCR; TCRdb has only the in-frame clones, and not every one. Of fewer than 200,000 clones in the sample, around 90% were seen once. The germline V gene has CDR1 SGHVS and CDR2 FNYEAQ. V was clipped by 4 bases and J by 0 bases, with 10 bases between them. The CDR3 has 14 amino acids. The specimen sequenced was blood. The TCR originated in a woman aged 45-59 years in good health. The chain links TRBV7-6 to TRBJ2-7; D not certain. The CDR3 loop reads CASSSSRSSYEQYF. In nucleotides, the CDR3 is TGTGCCAGCAGCTCCAGCAGATCCTCCTACGAGCAGTACTTC.